This entry describes one TCR beta chain. The length of the CDR3 is 13 residues. The V and J ends lost 4 bases and 5 bases respectively, with 11 bases between them. Germline CDR1 and CDR2: MGHRA and YSYEKL. Clones were sequenced by immunoSEQ multiplex PCR, and TCRdb holds only the in-frame ones, with some missing. Of hundreds of thousands of clones in the sample, 75% to 90% were seen once. This sample was included in a study of blood T cell repertoires in COVID-19. Sample: peripheral blood. The receptor comes from a human donor in a cohort sampled during active COVID-19. The V gene is TRBV4-1, the J gene TRBJ2-5, with D perhaps matching TRBD2 (7 bases). The CDR3 sequence is CASSLEGGETQYF. CDR3 nucleotides: TGCGCCAGCAGCCTAGAGGGGGGGGAGACCCAGTACTTC.